The next 12 T cell receptor beta chains were all read from a single sample in a study of T cells in Graves' hyperthyroidism and ophthalmopathy. RNA transcripts yielded amplified TCR beta CDR3 regions. HTBI primers were used for first-round RT-PCR of the TCR CDR3. TCRdb re-analysed the multiplex PCR reads in MiXCR, keeping a single row per CDR3 protein. The data show nearly 750,000 distinct CDR3 sequences, under 45% seen once. The sequencing sample was made of blood. The source of these receptors is a woman between 35 and 50 years old with Graves' hyperthyroidism.

This chain uses TRBV6-5 with TRBJ1-5; a possible D gene is TRBD1 (6 bases). Germline V lookup: CDR1 MNHEY, CDR2 SVGAGI. CDR3 size: 17 residues. V lost 4 bases to trimming and J lost 1 base, with 17 bases between them. The CDR3 spells CASSSIPRGLSNQPQHF. The CDR3 region has the DNA TGTGCCAGCAGTTCAATCCCCAGGGGATTGAGCAATCAGCCCCAGCATTTT.

This clonotype was counted between two and nine times. For the CDR3, the DNA is TGTGCCAGCAGCGTAGAATCCACCAGCGGGGTCTACGAGCAGTACTTC. Its translation: CASSVESTSGVYEQYF. This sequence joins TRBV9 and TRBJ2-7; 7 nucleotides match TRBD2. J was trimmed by 3 bases and V by 0 bases; bases with no gene match: 9. The CDR3 extends over 16 amino acids. Looked up from germline, CDR1 is SGDLS and CDR2 is YYNGEE.

This clonotype was counted ten times or more. The V gene is TRBV7-8, the J gene TRBJ2-7; tentatively, D is TRBD1 (5 bases). The germline V gene has CDR1 SGHVS and CDR2 FQNEAQ. Trimming shortened V by 0 bases and J by 2 bases, and 11 bases separated the two germline ends. The CDR3 runs 15 residues. This CDR3 is CASSLATGGPYEQYF. The CDR3 DNA is TGTGCCAGCAGCTTAGCTACAGGCGGTCCCTACGAGCAGTACTTC.

In its sample, this clonotype was seen a few times. The chain recombines TRBV27 with TRBJ2-5; TRBD2 might be the D (5 bases). The CDR3 spans 15 residues. Germline V CDR1 and CDR2: MNHEY, SMNVEV (reference sequence). The V end lost 3 bases, the J end lost 0 bases, and 11 bases lay between the germline ends. The CDR3 loop is CASSLANGDQETQYF. As DNA, the CDR3 is TGTGCCAGCAGTTTGGCCAACGGGGACCAAGAGACCCAGTACTTC.

This clonotype came up a few times. V gene TRBV20-1 combines with J gene TRBJ2-7; 7 nucleotides match TRBD2. The CDR3 totals 13 residues. V gave up 2 bases and J gave up 2 bases; unmatched junction bases: 3. CDR1 and CDR2 (germline): DFQATT, SNEGSKA (reference sequence). CDR3 DNA: TGCAGTGCTAGATCTGGGGGGGCCTACGAGCAGTACTTC. Encoded protein: CSARSGGAYEQYF.

This chain joins TRBV27 and TRBJ2-5; D might be TRBD1 (5 bases). This CDR3 has 14 residues. V was cut by 6 bases and J by 2 bases, with 13 bases left in between. The germline gives CDR1 MNHEY, CDR2 SMNVEV (reference sequence). DNA for the CDR3: TGTGCCAGCAGCATCGACAGAACTCAAGAGACCCAGTACTTC. Its protein product is CASSIDRTQETQYF.

This chain connects TRBV7-9 to TRBJ2-1, with D perhaps assigned TRBD1 or TRBD2 (7 bases each). The CDR3 is 16 amino acids. Per germline, CDR1 SEHNR and CDR2 FQNEAQ (reference sequence). V lost 6 bases and J 3 bases, leaving 18 bases between the germline ends. In DNA, the CDR3 is TGTGCCAGCAGATCCCTCAGGGGGGGCCTCTACAATGAGCAGTTCTTC. Its translation is CASRSLRGGLYNEQFF.

This clonotype has a handful of counts. The chain couples TRBV27 to TRBJ1-1; 9 positions match TRBD1. Unmatched junction bases numbered 11, after V lost 5 bases and J lost 7 bases. The CDR3 is 15 amino acids. CDR1 and CDR2 from the germline V gene are MNHEY and SMNVEV (reference sequence). This chain's CDR3 is CASSGYRGRVDEAFF. CDR3 bases: TGTGCCAGCAGTGGCTACAGGGGGCGCGTGGATGAAGCTTTCTTT.

This clonotype has just a few counts. CDR3 nucleotides: TGCAGCGTTGAAGGACAGGGGCATCGAGAGACCCAGTACTTC. Amino acids: CSVEGQGHRETQYF. J is TRBJ2-5 and V is TRBV29-1, with 8 bases that match TRBD1. Trimming removed 1 base from V and 4 bases from J; junction bases left unmatched: 5. The CDR3 is 14 residues long. Germline-derived CDR1 and CDR2 are SQVTM and ANQGSEA.

The gene calls are TRBV5-4 and TRBJ1-4; 8 bases are a match to TRBD1. Germline V lookup: CDR1 SGHNT, CDR2 YYREEE (reference sequence). The CDR3 is made up of 15 amino acids. V trimming: 0 bases; J trimming: 5 bases; junction bases outside the gene matches: 3. CDR3 sequence (DNA): TGTGCCAGCAGCTTGGTGGACAGGGAAAATGAAAAACTGTTTTTT. Its translation is CASSLVDRENEKLFF.

Worth noting for this clonotype: A read error may be the cause here, since a much bigger clone is one base away. Here the CDR3 DNA reads TGTGTCAGCAGCTTTACGGTGCAGAACACCGGGGAGCTGTTTTTT. This gives the protein CVSSFTVQNTGELFF. The genes are TRBV7-3 and TRBJ2-2, with D unclear. This CDR3 is 15 amino acids long. Germline CDR1 SGHTA, CDR2 FQGTGA. Based on the CDR3 plus reference TRBV7-3 and TRBJ2-2, the full variable domain is GAGVSQTPSNKVTEKGKYVELRCDPISGHTALYWYRQSLGQGPEFLIYFQGTGAADDSGLPNDRFFAVRPEGSVSTLKIQRTERGDSAVYLCVSSFTVQNTGELFFGEGSRLTVL.

The table lists this clonotype with a few counts. The chain links TRBV19 to TRBJ1-5, with unresolved D. The CDR3 consists of 14 residues. Trimming stripped 4 bases from V and 8 bases from J, with 15 bases between. Germline V gives CDR1 LNHDA, CDR2 SQIVND (reference sequence). CDR3 coding DNA: TGTGCCAGTAGTAGCCCCGCGGGCTTGGAGCCCCAGCATTTT. It yields the protein CASSSPAGLEPQHF. Full variable domain (rest looked up from reference TRBV19 and TRBJ1-5): DGGITQSPKYLFRKEGQNVTLSCEQNLNHDAMYWYRQDPGQGLRLIYYSQIVNDFQKGDIAEGYSVSREKKESFPLTVTSAQKNPTAFYLCASSSPAGLEPQHFGDGTRLSIL.